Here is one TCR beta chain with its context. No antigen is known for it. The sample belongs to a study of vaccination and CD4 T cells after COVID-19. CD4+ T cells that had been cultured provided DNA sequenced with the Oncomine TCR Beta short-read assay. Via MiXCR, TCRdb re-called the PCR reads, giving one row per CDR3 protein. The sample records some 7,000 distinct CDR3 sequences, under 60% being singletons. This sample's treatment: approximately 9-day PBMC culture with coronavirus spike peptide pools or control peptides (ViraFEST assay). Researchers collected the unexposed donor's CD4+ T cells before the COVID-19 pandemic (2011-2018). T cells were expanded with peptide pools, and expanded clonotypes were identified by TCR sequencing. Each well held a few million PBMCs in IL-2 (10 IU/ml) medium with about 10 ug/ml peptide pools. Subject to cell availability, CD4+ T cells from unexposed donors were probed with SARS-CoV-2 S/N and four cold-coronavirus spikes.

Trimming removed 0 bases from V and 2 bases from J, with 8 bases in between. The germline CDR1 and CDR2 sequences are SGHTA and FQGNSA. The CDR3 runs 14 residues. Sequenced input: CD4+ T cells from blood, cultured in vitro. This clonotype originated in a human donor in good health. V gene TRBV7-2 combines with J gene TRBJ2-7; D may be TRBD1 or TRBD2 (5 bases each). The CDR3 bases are TGTGCCAGCAGCTTAGCGGGGCGGGCCTACGAGCAGTACTTC. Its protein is CASSLAGRAYEQYF.